This paragraph covers one T cell receptor (beta chain) sequence. Antigen: not known. These data belong to a study of Ad26.COV2.S vaccination and SARS-CoV-2 variants. The wider study: Enrollment placed the donor in the COV1001 Ad26.COV2.S trial arm. In the study, Ad26.COV2.S was injected intramuscularly once, or twice 56 days apart.

Generated by immunoSEQ multiplex PCR, the TCRdb table keeps only in-frame clones and is missing some. The sample includes some 500,000 clones, 89% seen only once; the top ten take roughly 2.5%. Sample treatment: some 20 received Ad26.COV2.S at low or high dose, single or two shots; several received placebo; per-sample allocation not given. Collection of samples fell on day 63 after the first vaccine or placebo injection. Study-wide points: Analyses of TCR breadth and depth may have underestimated total T cell responses.

Germline loops: CDR1 GTSNPN, CDR2 SVGIG (reference sequence). V was clipped by 5 bases and J by 1 base; unmatched bases: 3. This CDR3 spans 13 amino acids. The sequencing here drew on peripheral blood, taken in a trial of Ad26.COV2.S vaccine versus placebo. The chain combines TRBV30 with TRBJ1-1, with 8 bases fitting TRBD1. The sequence came from a person between 18 and 59 years old who received the Ad26.COV2.S COVID-19 vaccine or a placebo. The CDR3 spells CAWRGTGNTEAFF. The CDR3, as DNA: TGTGCCTGGCGAGGGACAGGGAACACTGAAGCTTTCTTT. Full variable domain (remainder filled in from reference TRBV30 and TRBJ1-1): SQTIHQWPATLVQPVGSPLSLECTVEGTSNPNLYWYRQAAGRGLQLLFYSVGIGQISSEVPQNLSASRPQDRQFILSSKKLLLSDSGFYLCAWRGTGNTEAFFGQGTRLTVV.